The 26 T cell receptor beta chains below were found in one sample sequenced in a study of glioma-infiltrating T cells. Amplification of TCR alpha and beta CDR3 regions from RNA used iRepertoire nested multiplex PCR. Each CDR3 protein is one row after TCRdb ran MiXCR on the multiplex PCR reads. Of about 130,000 distinct CDR3 sequences detected, approximately 26% appear once; the ten largest clones hold roughly a quarter. What was sequenced was glioma tissue, nonneoplastic brain tissue, or PBMCs (not recorded which). The source of these receptors is a human donor with low-grade glioma or glioblastoma, undergoing nonglioma brain surgery, or in good health (not recorded which).

This clonotype appeared a few times. The rearrangement uses TRBV20-1 and TRBJ1-2; TRBD1 aligns across 8 bases. Trimming at V came to 3 bases and at J to 2 bases, leaving 5 bases not matched to a gene. The CDR3 consists of 14 residues. Germline V CDR1 and CDR2: DFQATT, SNEGSKA (reference sequence). CDR3 sequence: CSASSQGVNYGYTF. The DNA for the CDR3 is TGCAGTGCTAGTTCACAGGGGGTCAACTATGGCTACACCTTC.

Points on this clonotype: Given a much more abundant clone one base away, this may be a read error. This chain uses TRBV6-2 or TRBV6-3 with TRBJ1-1, with 7 bases matching TRBD1. V was pared by 6 bases and J by 12 bases, with 10 bases of the junction left unmatched. CDR3 size: 12 residues. CDR1 and CDR2 from the germline V gene are MNHEY and SVGEGT. This CDR3 reads CASSLRQGRSFF. CDR3 nucleotides: TGTGCCAGCAGCCTCCGACAGGGTAGATCTTTCTTT.

This clonotype has a handful of counts. V gene TRBV28 combines with J gene TRBJ2-6; a weak D match, TRBD2 (5 bases). Per germline, CDR1 MDHEN and CDR2 SYDVKM. The CDR3 has 16 residues. V lost 8 bases and J 0 bases, leaving 14 bases between the germline ends. This chain's CDR3 is CASQSGTSSGANVLTF. DNA of the CDR3: TGTGCCAGCCAATCGGGAACCTCCTCTGGGGCCAACGTCCTGACTTTC.

This clonotype was observed a few times. The chain links TRBV7-9 to TRBJ1-2; weak D call: TRBD1 (5 bases). Germline V gene sequence: CDR1 SEHNR, CDR2 FQNEAQ (reference sequence). The V and J ends lost 0 bases and 7 bases respectively, with 12 bases between them. The CDR3 covers 14 residues. CDR3 sequence (DNA): TGTGCCAGCAGCTTAGCGTGGCAGGGTAGTGGCTACACCTTC. Its translation is CASSLAWQGSGYTF. Full variable domain (remainder filled in from reference TRBV7-9 and TRBJ1-2): DTGVSQNPRHKITKRGQNVTFRCDPISEHNRLYWYRQTLGQGPEFLTYFQNEAQLEKSRLLSDRFSAERPKGSFSTLEIQRTEQGDSAMYLCASSLAWQGSGYTFGSGTRLTVV.

CDR3 nucleotides: TGTGCCAGCAGCCAAGCTAGCGGGGGGGCCTACAATGAGCAGTTCTTC. Translating gives CASSQASGGAYNEQFF. V is TRBV3-1 and J is TRBJ2-1; the match to TRBD2 covers 12 bases. Germline V gene data show CDR1 as LGHDT and CDR2 as YNNKEL (reference sequence). The V gene end was trimmed by 1 base and the J gene end by 2 bases; junction bases not matched to a gene: 0. There are 16 residues in the CDR3.

This clonotype was observed many times. This sequence joins TRBV20-1 and TRBJ2-3; 8 nucleotides match TRBD1. The CDR3 has 13 amino acids. Germline V lookup: CDR1 DFQATT, CDR2 SNEGSKA (reference sequence). The ends lost 6 bases at V and 5 bases at J; junction bases unmatched: 7. The CDR3 DNA is TGCAGTGCGAGGACAGGGAATAGAGATACGCAGTATTTT. Residues: CSARTGNRDTQYF.

This clonotype has a count of ten or more. The chain uses TRBV7-2 and TRBJ2-1; TRBD2 might be the D (6 bases). This CDR3 is 13 amino acids long. The germline V gene has CDR1 SGHTA and CDR2 FQGNSA. Trimming removed 3 bases at V and 6 bases at J, with 9 bases between. CDR3 sequence (DNA): TGTGCCAGCAGCTTGGGACTGGCCAATGAGCAGTTCTTC. This gives the protein CASSLGLANEQFF.

J is TRBJ2-7 and V is TRBV6-2 or TRBV6-3, with 9 bases identical to TRBD1. Germline assignment: CDR1 MNHEY and CDR2 SVGEGT. The CDR3 length is 18 residues. V was pared by 4 bases and J by 0 bases, with 13 bases of the junction left unmatched. The CDR3: CASSFGIGGTGSSYEQYV. As DNA, the CDR3 is TGTGCCAGCAGTTTCGGAATCGGAGGGACAGGGAGCTCCTACGAGCAGTACGTC.

In its sample, this clonotype was seen a few times. The CDR3 loop is CASRDSPSSYNEQFF. The DNA of the CDR3 is TGTGCCAGCAGGGACTCCCCGTCTTCCTACAATGAGCAGTTCTTC. The genes are TRBV6-1 and TRBJ2-1, with D tentatively TRBD2 (5 bases). The length of the CDR3 is 15 residues. V was cut by 6 bases and J by 1 base, with 13 bases left in between. Germline CDR1 MNHNS, CDR2 SASEGT.

Details on this clonotype: A much more abundant neighbour one base away suggests this may be a read error. V is TRBV20-1 and J is TRBJ1-1; D gene ambiguous. With 6 bases removed from V and 2 bases from J, the gap between germline ends came to 13 bases. The CDR3 runs to 13 residues. CDR1 and CDR2 (germline): DFQATT, SNEGSKA (reference sequence). The CDR3: CSASQQSNTEAFF. In DNA, the CDR3 is TGCAGTGCCAGCCAGCAGTCTAACACTGAAGCTTTCTTT.

The gene calls are TRBV4-1 and TRBJ2-7; D remains unclear. With 4 bases removed from V and 0 bases from J, the gap between germline ends came to 16 bases. Looked up from germline, CDR1 is MGHRA and CDR2 is YSYEKL. The CDR3 consists of 16 residues. CDR3 coding DNA: TGCGCCAGCAGCCCTGTAAATGGCACCTCCTCCTACGAGCAGTACGTC. It is translated as CASSPVNGTSSYEQYV.

This clonotype came up many times. The V gene is TRBV7-9, the J gene TRBJ2-5, with D tentatively TRBD1 or TRBD2 (5 bases each). The CDR3 runs 11 residues. V was pared by 1 base and J by 11 bases, with 8 bases between. Looked up from germline, CDR1 is SEHNR and CDR2 is FQNEAQ (reference sequence). As DNA, the CDR3 is TGTGCCAGCAGCTTAGACTGGGGGCAGTACTTC. Residues: CASSLDWGQYF.

This clonotype has only a few counts. The chain joins TRBV20-1 to TRBJ1-2; 8 bases line up with TRBD1. This CDR3 spans 14 amino acids. Germline V CDR1 and CDR2: DFQATT, SNEGSKA (reference sequence). J was trimmed by 8 bases and V by 1 base; bases with no gene match: 9. CDR3 residues: CSARVTGASGGYTF. The CDR3 nucleotides read TGCAGTGCTAGAGTGACAGGGGCTAGTGGGGGCTACACCTTC.

The rearrangement uses TRBV20-1 and TRBJ2-2; D gene uncertain. Per germline, CDR1 DFQATT and CDR2 SNEGSKA (reference sequence). Trimming cost V 0 bases and J 5 bases, with 10 bases left between them. The CDR3 loop spans 14 amino acids. The CDR3 coding sequence is TGCAGTGCTAGAGATGGGAAAGGGACCGGGGAGCTGTTTTTT. Protein sequence: CSARDGKGTGELFF.

The chain combines TRBV5-1 with TRBJ2-7; 13 bases match TRBD2. The CDR3 is made up of 14 amino acids. The J segment lost 4 bases and the V segment lost 3 bases, leaving 1 base of the junction unmatched. Germline assignment: CDR1 SGHRS and CDR2 YFSETQ. This CDR3 is CASSWTSGGYEQYV. The CDR3, as DNA: TGCGCCAGCAGCTGGACTAGCGGGGGATACGAGCAGTACGTC.

The V and J genes are TRBV29-1 and TRBJ1-2, with D maybe TRBD1 (5 bases). Germline V lookup: CDR1 SQVTM, CDR2 ANQGSEA. V was cut by 3 bases and J by 0 bases, with 8 bases left in between. CDR3 length equals 13 residues. CDR3 loop: CSVEGTANYGYTF. The CDR3 DNA is TGCAGCGTTGAGGGGACGGCTAACTATGGCTACACCTTC.

For this clonotype: The junction departs from the called germline gene at one end, perhaps through a read error. The chain recombines TRBV7-2 with TRBJ2-3; TRBD2 is a possible D gene (5 bases). Germline assignment: CDR1 SGHTA and CDR2 FQGNSA. The CDR3 length is 12 residues. The CDR3 loop reads CASGRSTDKQYF. In DNA form, the CDR3 reads TGTGCCAGTGGGAGAAGCACAGATAAGCAGTATTTT.

Note on this clonotype: As the CDR3 is not closed by the conserved phenylalanine or tryptophan, this likely results from a read error. The V call is TRBV27, the J call TRBJ2-6, with a weak D call TRBD2 (5 bases). Germline-derived CDR1 and CDR2 are MNHEY and SMNVEV (reference sequence). The CDR3 is 19 residues long. V was clipped by 6 bases and J by 2 bases, with 23 bases between them. In nucleotides, the CDR3 is TGTGCCAGCAGACCGGGAAAGATTGGACGGTATGCTGGGGCCAACGTCCTGACTTCC. It specifies CASRPGKIGRYAGANVLTS.

J is TRBJ1-2 and V is TRBV7-9; unclear D gene. Germline CDR1 reads SEHNR; CDR2 reads FQNEAQ (reference sequence). CDR3 length: 12 amino acids. The V gene lost 5 bases and the J gene lost 10 bases, with 14 bases spanning the gap. The CDR3 nucleotides are TGTGCCAGCAGCCCCGGTACTTCTGACTACACCTTC. Its translation: CASSPGTSDYTF.

In its sample, this clonotype was seen many times. Here the CDR3 reads CASRGGVGRNQPQHF. The CDR3 DNA sequence: TGTGCCAGCAGAGGCGGCGTAGGACGCAATCAGCCCCAGCATTTT. This chain connects TRBV6-1 to TRBJ1-5; D gene ambiguous. CDR1 is MNHNS, CDR2 SASEGT, per germline. V was cut by 6 bases and J by 2 bases, with 14 bases left in between. The CDR3 covers 15 residues.

On this clonotype itself: The junction departs from the called germline gene at one end, perhaps through a read error. J is TRBJ1-1 and V is TRBV6-1, with D unclear. Germline V lookup: CDR1 MNHNS, CDR2 SASEGT. CDR3 length: 12 amino acids. CDR3 protein: CASSHKNTEAFF. The CDR3 DNA reads as TGCGCCAGCAGTCACAAGAACACTGAAGCTTTCTTT.

This rearrangement joins TRBV14 to TRBJ1-1; TRBD1 matches at 7 bases. The CDR3 loop spans 13 amino acids. Germline CDR1 SGHDN, CDR2 FVKESK. J was trimmed by 4 bases and V by 4 bases; bases with no gene match: 3. The CDR3 loop reads CASSRQGATEAFF. CDR3 coding DNA: TGTGCCAGCAGCCGACAGGGAGCCACTGAAGCTTTCTTT.

This clonotype appeared many times. The rearrangement joins TRBV28 to TRBJ2-3; tentatively, D is TRBD2 (7 bases). This CDR3 is 14 amino acids long. CDR1 and CDR2 from the germline V gene are MDHEN and SYDVKM. V lost 11 bases, J lost 4 bases, and 19 bases lay in between. DNA for the CDR3: TGTGCCCTAAGGGGGGGCCTCGGTGCAGATACGCAGTATTTT. It encodes CALRGGLGADTQYF. Filled out from reference TRBV28 and TRBJ2-3, the complete variable domain reads DVKVTQSSRYLVKRTGEKVFLECVQDMDHENMFWYRQDPGLGLRLIYFSYDVKMKEKGDIPEGYSVSREKKERFSLILESASTNQTSMYLCALRGGLGADTQYFGPGTRLTVL.

This clonotype occurred a few times. A read error may produce the germline difference seen at one junction end. The rearrangement links TRBV7-9 to TRBJ1-5; D ambiguous. CDR3 length: 13 residues. The V gene's germline CDR1 is SEHNR and CDR2 FQNEAQ (reference sequence). CDR3: CASSLGIRTSQDF. The CDR3 DNA reads as TGTGCCAGCAGCTTAGGAATTCGGACTTCCCAGGATTTT.

The rearrangement joins TRBV12-3 or TRBV12-4 to TRBJ2-1, with TRBD2 as a possible D gene (5 bases). The ends were cut back, 3 bases at V and 8 bases at J, with 20 bases in the middle. The CDR3 loop spans 16 amino acids. The CDR3 sequence: CASSFAVGLAGDEQFF. CDR3 bases: TGTGCCAGCAGTTTTGCGGTAGGGCTAGCAGGCGATGAGCAGTTCTTC.

This clonotype was picked up a small number of times. V and J are TRBV4-2 and TRBJ1-2, with D hard to call. The CDR3 is 15 amino acids. Looked up from germline, CDR1 is LGHNA and CDR2 is YNFKEQ. V lost 0 bases to trimming and J lost 8 bases, with 16 bases between them. DNA for the CDR3: TGTGCCAGCAGCCAAGATCACGAGTCCGAGGAGGGCTACACCTTC. The encoded protein is CASSQDHESEEGYTF.